The subject of this entry is one T cell receptor beta chain. No cognate antigen has been identified for it. No qualities accompany the bases; no much larger clone lies one base away. The immunoSEQ assay was used to generate TCR beta chain sequences from genomic DNA. For the original study's pipeline: CDR3 sequences not starting with the conserved framework cysteine at position 104 were manually removed. To get clonality, the normalized Shannon's Diversity Index was subtracted from one, giving values from 0 (maximal diversity) to 1 (oligoclonal). To check whether a given CDR3 had different frequencies in two samples, for example brain versus blood, chi-squared comparison-of-proportions tests were used. Public clonotypes were found by searching immuneACCESS, and the VDJdb browser was used to assess similarity to known antiviral clonotypes. The clones in this table, taken by TCRdb from immuneACCESS, are in-frame only. Not every clone is retained; where verified, under half of the shortfall comes from an unresolved V gene, and the cause of the rest is unknown. Clone size and the V and J calls come from that table; the DNA yielded D and trimming. In all, the sample holds fewer than 9,500 clones, and roughly 75% of those were seen once. Approximately 8.3% of the sample lies in the top ten.

Taken with the paper, the label for time point translates to: resected brain tissue, or blood drawn just prior to surgery. The surgery cases showing the highest brain T cell transcript signatures were chosen for TCR beta chain sequencing of brain tissue and, when available, of blood. Before surgery, patients had received at least one anti-epileptic drug. TCR-sequenced patients were children with drug-resistant epilepsy due to tuberous sclerosis complex, focal cortical dysplasia, Rasmussen encephalitis or hemimegalencephaly. The brain samples were frozen blocks of fresh involved tissue resected during epilepsy surgery. The Monarch genomic DNA purification kit was used to extract bulk genomic DNA from unsorted brain tissue and from whole blood. The record originates from a study of brain T cells in children with intractable seizures (dated by TCRdb to the early 2020s). Notes on the research overall: Resected brain tissue from about 50 pediatric epilepsy surgery cases was initially screened for immune gene transcripts with a NanoString immunology panel. Of the roughly 12 selected surgery cases, pre-surgery blood was also sequenced for eight, so four had brain tissue only. Paper-wide results and their limitations: The top 50 brain clonotypes contained both public and private clones, and in each case the most abundant public CDR3 closely resembled known HCMV, EBV or influenza A epitope-specific CDR3s. Viral specificity was inferred only from CDR3 sequence similarity, and patients' HCMV serostatus was unknown. Sequencing depth differed between pre- and post-surgery blood, so clones missing from the pre-surgery sample may reflect undersampling.

V sheds 11 bases and J sheds 6 bases, leaving 13 bases between their ends. The CDR3 measures 12 amino acids from cysteine to phenylalanine. The sequence is cut down to CDR3 DNA, 36 bases in frame from base 1. CDR1 and CDR2 are drawn from the germline V gene (reference sequence): SEHNR, FQNEAQ. This clonotype was obtained from a boy in the first two years of life with tuberous sclerosis and intractable seizures. Material: resected brain tissue, obtained at surgery. The sequence links TRBV7-9 to TRBJ1-4; TRBD1 is perhaps the D gene, given 6 matching bases. The CDR3 protein: CASRGVDEKLFF. Here is the DNA: TGTGCCTCGAGGGGGGTAGATGAAAAACTGTTTTTT.